The sequence of this TCR beta chain was determined in a study of T cells after posttransplantation cyclophosphamide. Here immunoSEQ multiplex PCR was the method, and the copy in TCRdb shows in-frame clones only, minus some. This table holds about 1,900 clones with no singletons; the top ten claim roughly 23%. A marrow graft followed busulfan-fludarabine conditioning, with cyclophosphamide on days +3 and +4. Many counts were recorded for this clone. The target antigen is unknown. Trimming pared 6 bases from V and 6 bases from J, leaving 17 bases between. This CDR3 contains 13 residues. Germline loops: CDR1 SQVTM, CDR2 ANQGSEA. Study-level points and caveats: TRB clonality was highly associated with recipient CMV seropositivity and reactivation. Tissue-infiltrating T cells from skin or gut overlapped little with blood T cells. Later blood repertoires were often dominated by clones from the donor CD8+ memory compartment.

The gene calls are TRBV29-1 and TRBJ1-1; tentatively, D is TRBD1 (6 bases). The source material was PBMCs, sampled 86 days after allogeneic stem cell transplant with posttransplant cyclophosphamide. The receptor was derived from a female patient between 60 and 69 years old who received an allogeneic stem cell transplant from a related donor and was CMV-positive. A subset of T cells may come from the graft donor. CDR3 sequence reads: CSVRQEADAEAFF. CDR3 bases: TGCAGCGTCCGACAGGAGGCCGACGCTGAAGCTTTCTTT.